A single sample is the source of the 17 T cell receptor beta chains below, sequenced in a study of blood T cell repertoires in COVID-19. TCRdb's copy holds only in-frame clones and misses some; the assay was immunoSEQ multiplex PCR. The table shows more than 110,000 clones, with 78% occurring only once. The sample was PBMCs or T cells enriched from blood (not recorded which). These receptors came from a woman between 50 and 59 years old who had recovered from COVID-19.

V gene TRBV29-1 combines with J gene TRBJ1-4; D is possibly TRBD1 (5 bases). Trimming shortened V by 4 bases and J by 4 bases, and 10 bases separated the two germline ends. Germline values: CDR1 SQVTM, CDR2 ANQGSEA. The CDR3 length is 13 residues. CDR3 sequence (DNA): TGCAGCGTTGCATGGGGCCTTAATGAAAAACTGTTTTTT. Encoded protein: CSVAWGLNEKLFF. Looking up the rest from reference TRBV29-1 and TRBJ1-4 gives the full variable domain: SAVISQKPSRDICQRGTSLTIQCQVDSQVTMMFWYRQQPGQSLTLIATANQGSEATYESGFVIDKFPISRPNLTFSTLTVSNMSPEDSSIYLCSVAWGLNEKLFFGSGTQLSVL.

The CDR3 DNA reads as TGTGCCAGCTCGCCGACATCCACTAGCACAGATACGCAGTATTTT. Its protein is CASSPTSTSTDTQYF. V and J are TRBV6-5 and TRBJ2-3; D uncertain. Trimming stripped 8 bases from V and 0 bases from J, with 15 bases between. Germline assignment: CDR1 MNHEY and CDR2 SVGAGI. The CDR3 is 15 residues long.

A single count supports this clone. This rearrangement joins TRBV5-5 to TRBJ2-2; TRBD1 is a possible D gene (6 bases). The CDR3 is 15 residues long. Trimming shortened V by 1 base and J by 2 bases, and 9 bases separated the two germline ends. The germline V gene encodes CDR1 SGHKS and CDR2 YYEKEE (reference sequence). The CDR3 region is CASSLTGSNTGELFF. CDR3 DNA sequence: TGTGCCAGCAGCTTGACAGGGTCCAACACCGGGGAGCTGTTTTTT.

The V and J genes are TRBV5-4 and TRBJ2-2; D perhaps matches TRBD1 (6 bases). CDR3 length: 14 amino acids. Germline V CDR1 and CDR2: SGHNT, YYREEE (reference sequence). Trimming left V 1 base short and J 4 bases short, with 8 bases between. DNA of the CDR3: TGTGCCAGCAGCTTGTTAGGGGGCACCGGGGAGCTGTTTTTT. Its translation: CASSLLGGTGELFF. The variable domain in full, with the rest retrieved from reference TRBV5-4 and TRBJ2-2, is ETGVTQSPTHLIKTRGQQVTLRCSSQSGHNTVSWYQQALGQGPQFIFQYYREEENGRGNFPPRFSGLQFPNYSSELNVNALELDDSALYLCASSLLGGTGELFFGEGSRLTVL.

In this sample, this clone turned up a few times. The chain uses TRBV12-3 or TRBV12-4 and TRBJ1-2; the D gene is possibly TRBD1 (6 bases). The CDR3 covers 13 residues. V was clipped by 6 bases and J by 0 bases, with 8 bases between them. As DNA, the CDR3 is TGTGCCAGCAGACAGGGATCTAACTATGGCTACACCTTC. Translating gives CASRQGSNYGYTF.

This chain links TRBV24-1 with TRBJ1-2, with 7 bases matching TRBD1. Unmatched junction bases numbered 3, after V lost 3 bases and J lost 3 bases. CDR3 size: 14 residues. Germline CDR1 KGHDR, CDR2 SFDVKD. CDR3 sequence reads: CATSDATGDYGYTF. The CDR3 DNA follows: TGTGCCACCAGTGATGCTACAGGGGACTATGGCTACACCTTC.

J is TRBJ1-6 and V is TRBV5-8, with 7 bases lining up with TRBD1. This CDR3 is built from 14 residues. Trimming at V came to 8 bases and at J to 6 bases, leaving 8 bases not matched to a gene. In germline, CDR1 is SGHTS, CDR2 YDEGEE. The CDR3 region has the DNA TGTGCCAGTAGAAGGGGGCCTCGTAATTCACCCCTCCACTTT. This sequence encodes CASRRGPRNSPLHF.

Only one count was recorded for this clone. CDR3 sequence: CSVTQGESDSPLHF. The CDR3 DNA sequence: TGCAGCGTCACCCAGGGGGAGTCGGATTCACCCCTCCACTTT. The V and J genes are TRBV29-1 and TRBJ1-6; TRBD1 matches at 7 bases. Trimming removed 6 bases from V and 8 bases from J; junction bases left unmatched: 10. The CDR3 has 14 amino acids. Germline CDR1 and CDR2: SQVTM and ANQGSEA.

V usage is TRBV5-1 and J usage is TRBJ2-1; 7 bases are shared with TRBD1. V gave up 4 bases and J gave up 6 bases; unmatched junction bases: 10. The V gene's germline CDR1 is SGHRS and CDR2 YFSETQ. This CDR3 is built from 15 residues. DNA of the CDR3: TGCGCCAGCAGCCCGCGAATGGGACAGTTCAATGAGCAGTTCTTC. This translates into CASSPRMGQFNEQFF.

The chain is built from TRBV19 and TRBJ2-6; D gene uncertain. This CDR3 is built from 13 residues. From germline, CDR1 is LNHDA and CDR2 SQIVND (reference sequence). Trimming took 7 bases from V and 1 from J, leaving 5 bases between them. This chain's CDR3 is CASKRSGANVLTF. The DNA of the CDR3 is TGTGCCAGTAAGAGATCTGGGGCCAACGTCCTGACTTTC.

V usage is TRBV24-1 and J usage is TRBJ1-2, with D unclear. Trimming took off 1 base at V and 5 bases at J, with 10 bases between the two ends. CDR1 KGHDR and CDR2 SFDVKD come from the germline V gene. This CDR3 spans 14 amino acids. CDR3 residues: CATSDLSPPYGYTF. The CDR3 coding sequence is TGTGCCACCAGTGATTTAAGCCCGCCGTATGGCTACACCTTC.

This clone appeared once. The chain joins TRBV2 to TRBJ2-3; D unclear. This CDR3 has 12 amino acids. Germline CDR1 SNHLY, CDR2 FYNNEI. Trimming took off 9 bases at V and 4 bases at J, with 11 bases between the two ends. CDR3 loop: CASRIVADTQYF. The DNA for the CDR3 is TGTGCCAGTCGTATAGTCGCAGATACGCAGTATTTT.

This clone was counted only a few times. CDR3 DNA: TGCGCCAGCAGCTTGGAATGGGCGTACAATGAGCAGTTCTTC. Its protein is CASSLEWAYNEQFF. The chain couples TRBV5-1 to TRBJ2-1; no clear D. V was trimmed by 0 bases and J by 4 bases, leaving 8 bases between them. The germline CDR1 and CDR2 sequences are SGHRS and YFSETQ. The CDR3 extends over 14 amino acids.

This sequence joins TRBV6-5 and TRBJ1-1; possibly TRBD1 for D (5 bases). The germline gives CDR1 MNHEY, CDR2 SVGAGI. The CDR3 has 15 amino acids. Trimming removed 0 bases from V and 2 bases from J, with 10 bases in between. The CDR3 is CASSYSGLGNTEAFF. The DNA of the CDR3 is TGTGCCAGCAGTTACTCGGGGCTCGGAAACACTGAAGCTTTCTTT.

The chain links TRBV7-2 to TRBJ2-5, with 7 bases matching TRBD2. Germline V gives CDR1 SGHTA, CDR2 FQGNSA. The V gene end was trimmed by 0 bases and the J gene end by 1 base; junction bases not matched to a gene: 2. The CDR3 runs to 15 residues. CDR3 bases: TGTGCCAGCAGCTTAGCGGGGGGGATCCAAGAGACCCAGTACTTC. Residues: CASSLAGGIQETQYF.

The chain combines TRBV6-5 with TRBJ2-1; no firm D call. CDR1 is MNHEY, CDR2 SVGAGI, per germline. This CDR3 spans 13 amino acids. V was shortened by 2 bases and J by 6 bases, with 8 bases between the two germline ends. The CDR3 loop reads CASSYGPLNEQFF. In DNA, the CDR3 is TGTGCCAGCAGTTACGGGCCTCTCAATGAGCAGTTCTTC.

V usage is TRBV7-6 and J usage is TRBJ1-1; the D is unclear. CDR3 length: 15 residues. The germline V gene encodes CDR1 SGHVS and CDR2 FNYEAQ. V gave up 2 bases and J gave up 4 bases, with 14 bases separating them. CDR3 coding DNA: TGTGCCAGCAGCTTACGGCTGGGGAGGGTCACTGAAGCTTTCTTT. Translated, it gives CASSLRLGRVTEAFF.